Below are 17 T cell receptor beta chains sequenced from a single sample in a study of blood T cell repertoires in COVID-19. The data were produced by immunoSEQ multiplex PCR, yet TCRdb's version contains in-frame clones alone and is incomplete. The data contain roughly 300,000 clones, roughly four fifths of them singletons. Sequencing was done on a sample of peripheral blood. Receptors originate from a woman aged 50 to 60 who had recovered from COVID-19.

The V call is TRBV18, the J call TRBJ2-6; possibly TRBD1 for D (5 bases). With 4 bases removed from V and 2 bases from J, the gap between germline ends came to 15 bases. The CDR3 loop spans 17 amino acids. The germline CDR1 and CDR2 sequences are KGHSH and LQKENI. The CDR3 bases are TGTGCCAGCTCACGACAGACCGGTGCAGCTGGGGCCAACGTCCTGACTTTC. It encodes CASSRQTGAAGANVLTF. Combining the CDR3 with reference TRBV18 and TRBJ2-6 gives the whole variable domain NAGVMQNPRHLVRRRGQEARLRCSPMKGHSHVYWYRQLPEEGLKFMVYLQKENIIDESGMPKERFSAEFPKEGPSILRIQQVVRGDSAAYFCASSRQTGAAGANVLTFGAGSRLTVL.

V gene TRBV4-3 combines with J gene TRBJ1-1; the D gene is possibly TRBD1 (5 bases). Trimming took off 2 bases at V and 0 bases at J, with 16 bases between the two ends. Per germline, CDR1 LGHNA and CDR2 YSLEER. The CDR3 totals 17 residues. This CDR3 is CASSQRFVTALNTEAFF. The CDR3 nucleotides are TGCGCCAGCAGCCAAAGATTTGTGACAGCCTTGAACACTGAAGCTTTCTTT.

CDR3 nucleotide sequence: TGTGCCAGCAGTGCCCACTCTGGGGCCAACGTCCTGACTTTC. This sequence encodes CASSAHSGANVLTF. V gene TRBV6-4 combines with J gene TRBJ2-6; no clear D gene. Trimming shortened V by 4 bases and J by 0 bases, and 4 bases separated the two germline ends. The germline gives CDR1 MRHNA, CDR2 SNTAGT. CDR3 length: 14 amino acids.

This rearrangement joins TRBV7-8 to TRBJ2-7; 7 bases are a match to TRBD2. With 0 bases clipped from V and 4 bases from J, the junction kept 9 bases outside the gene matches. The CDR3 is 16 residues long. Germline V gene sequence: CDR1 SGHVS, CDR2 FQNEAQ. The CDR3 nucleotides read TGTGCCAGCAGCTTAGCGCTCGGGAGCGGGATATACGAGCAGTACTTC. Amino acids: CASSLALGSGIYEQYF.

The V gene is TRBV6-2 or TRBV6-3, the J gene TRBJ1-4; perhaps TRBD1 as D (6 bases). The germline gives CDR1 MNHEY, CDR2 SVGEGT. The germline V and J ends were trimmed by 4 bases and 3 bases, with 6 bases remaining between them. The length of the CDR3 is 13 residues. The CDR3 reads CASSWTANEKLFF. In DNA form, the CDR3 reads TGTGCCAGCAGTTGGACAGCTAATGAAAAACTGTTTTTT.

The chain is built from TRBV5-1 and TRBJ2-3; the D is unclear. The CDR3 has 14 residues. V was pared by 6 bases and J by 0 bases, with 11 bases between. Germline V gene sequence: CDR1 SGHRS, CDR2 YFSETQ. The DNA for the CDR3 is TGCGCCAGCACGCGCGGAGAGAGCACAGATACGCAGTATTTT. It yields the protein CASTRGESTDTQYF.

CDR3 DNA: TGTGCCAGCAGCGTAGGGAGTCTCGGCCCAGATACGCAGTATTTT. The encoded protein is CASSVGSLGPDTQYF. The chain employs TRBV9 and TRBJ2-3; D unclear. This CDR3 spans 15 amino acids. The V and J ends lost 0 bases and 4 bases respectively, with 12 bases between them. Germline CDR1 is SGDLS and CDR2 is YYNGEE.

This clone has just one count. The gene calls are TRBV28 and TRBJ1-4; the D is unclear. Trimming cost V 5 bases and J 5 bases, with 18 bases left between them. This CDR3 is built from 16 residues. The germline V gene has CDR1 MDHEN and CDR2 SYDVKM. As DNA, the CDR3 is TGTGCCAGCAGTCCAAGTAAGAGAGGGCAAAATGAAAAACTGTTTTTT. Encoded protein: CASSPSKRGQNEKLFF.

This clone was recorded many times. The chain couples TRBV13 to TRBJ2-5; 7 nucleotides match TRBD1. J gave up 2 bases and V 2 bases, and 2 bases lay outside the gene matches. Germline V gives CDR1 PRHDT, CDR2 FYEKMQ (reference sequence). The CDR3 covers 14 residues. The CDR3 bases are TGTGCCAGCAGCTTAAAGGGACAGCAAGAGACCCAGTACTTC. Translation: CASSLKGQQETQYF.

The CDR3 nucleotides read TGTGCCTGCGCTCGGGTCTCTGGGGCCAACGTCCTGACTTTC. Protein product: CACARVSGANVLTF. V usage is TRBV6-5 and J usage is TRBJ2-6, with no clear D. V gave up 11 bases and J gave up 0 bases, with 11 bases separating them. Germline V gives CDR1 MNHEY, CDR2 SVGAGI. The CDR3 runs 14 residues.

The chain uses TRBV30 and TRBJ1-2; D is unclear. The CDR3 runs to 13 residues. The germline V gene encodes CDR1 GTSNPN and CDR2 SVGIG (reference sequence). Trimming cost V 2 bases and J 0 bases, with 7 bases left between them. CDR3 nucleotide sequence: TGTGCCTGGAGTTCCGGGACTAACTATGGCTACACCTTC. Translation: CAWSSGTNYGYTF.

V is TRBV27 and J is TRBJ2-2; 12 nucleotides agree with TRBD2. CDR3 length: 17 amino acids. Germline CDR1 and CDR2: MNHEY and SMNVEV (reference sequence). Germline trimming cut 6 bases from V and 8 bases from J; bases unmatched to any gene: 13. CDR3 in amino acids: CASRPKGLAGDGGELFF. The DNA of the CDR3 is TGTGCCAGCAGGCCGAAGGGACTAGCGGGTGATGGAGGGGAGCTGTTTTTT.

This clone was detected only a few times. The CDR3 nucleotides read TGTGCCAGCAGCTCCGGGACAGCCTATGGCTACACCTTC. It translates to CASSSGTAYGYTF. The chain couples TRBV7-2 to TRBJ1-2; 7 nucleotides agree with TRBD1. Trimming took 4 bases from V and 4 from J; bases not matched to a gene: 3. The CDR3 totals 13 residues. Germline values: CDR1 SGHTA, CDR2 FQGNSA.

As for this clone: Other DNA sequences from this sample encode an identical CDR3 as well. Written as DNA, the CDR3 is TGCGCCAGCAGCTTAGGACAGGATAATGAAAAACTGTTTTTT. Its protein product is CASSLGQDNEKLFF. The gene calls are TRBV5-1 and TRBJ1-4; 7 bases fit TRBD1. This CDR3 contains 14 residues. Trimming removed 2 bases from V and 4 bases from J; junction bases left unmatched: 2. CDR1 is SGHRS, CDR2 YFSETQ, per germline.

J is TRBJ2-7 and V is TRBV19; TRBD2 matches at 9 bases. This CDR3 has 17 residues. With V trimmed by 4 bases and J by 0 bases, 10 bases remained unmatched. The germline V gene encodes CDR1 LNHDA and CDR2 SQIVND (reference sequence). In DNA, the CDR3 is TGTGCCAGTAGTAGGAGTGGTGGAGCGGGGGGCTCCTACGAGCAGTACTTC. Translating gives CASSRSGGAGGSYEQYF.

The chain joins TRBV19 to TRBJ2-1; 11 bases are a match to TRBD2. CDR1 and CDR2 (germline): LNHDA, SQIVND (reference sequence). This CDR3 is 15 amino acids long. Trimming took 4 bases from V and 8 from J; bases not matched to a gene: 7. As DNA, the CDR3 is TGTGCCAGTAGTACGACTAGCGGGAACTGGGATGAGCAGTTCTTC. Protein: CASSTTSGNWDEQFF.

The chain employs TRBV6-1 and TRBJ1-3; perhaps TRBD1 as D (5 bases). V shed 2 bases and J shed 4 bases, with 15 bases lying between them. Germline V gene data show CDR1 as MNHNS and CDR2 as SASEGT. This CDR3 comprises 16 residues. CDR3 DNA: TGTGCCAGCAGTGAATGGGGGACTGGTAAAGGAAACACCATATATTTT. Its protein is CASSEWGTGKGNTIYF.